This TCR beta chain was retrieved from a study of cytomegalovirus exposure and HLA in healthy donors. Study-level points and caveats: Association of under 20,000 TCR beta sequences with HLA alleles was found at 0.05 false discovery rate in a later analysis.

60 Vbeta and 13 Jbeta primers were used in PCR. Profiled with immunoSEQ multiplex PCR; TCRdb holds only in-frame clones, not every one. In total, the table holds about 64,000 clones. In regard to this clone: Its antigen is as yet unknown.

V gave up 4 bases and J gave up 5 bases; unmatched junction bases: 14. The CDR3 has 16 residues. CDR1 is SGHTS and CDR2 is YDEGEE in the germline V gene. The chain couples TRBV5-8 to TRBJ1-2; TRBD1 agrees at 7 bases. The sequence came from a woman in her late teens or twenties in good health and CMV-seronegative. The sequenced material came from PBMCs. The CDR3 nucleotides read TGTGCCAGCAGCCGGGACAGCTCTACCCACCTTTATGGCTACACCTTC. Its translation: CASSRDSSTHLYGYTF. The full variable domain, completed using reference TRBV5-8 and TRBJ1-2, is EAGVTQSPTHLIKTRGQQATLRCSPISGHTSVYWYQQALGLGLQFLLWYDEGEERNRGNFPPRFSGRQFPNYSSELNVNALELEDSALYLCASSRDSSTHLYGYTFGSGTRLTVV.